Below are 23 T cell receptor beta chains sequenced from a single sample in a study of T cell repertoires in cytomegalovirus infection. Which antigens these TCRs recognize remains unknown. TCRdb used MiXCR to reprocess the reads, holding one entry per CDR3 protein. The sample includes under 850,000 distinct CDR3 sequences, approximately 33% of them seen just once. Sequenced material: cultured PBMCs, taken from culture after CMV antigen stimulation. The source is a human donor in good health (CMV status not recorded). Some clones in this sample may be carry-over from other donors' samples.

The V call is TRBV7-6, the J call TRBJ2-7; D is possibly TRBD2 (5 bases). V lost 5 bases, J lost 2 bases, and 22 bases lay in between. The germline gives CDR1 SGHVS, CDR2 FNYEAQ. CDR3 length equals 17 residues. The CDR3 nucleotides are TGTGCCAGCAGCCTATCACTCGGACTTCCGAAGGCCTACGAGCAGTACTTC. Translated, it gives CASSLSLGLPKAYEQYF.

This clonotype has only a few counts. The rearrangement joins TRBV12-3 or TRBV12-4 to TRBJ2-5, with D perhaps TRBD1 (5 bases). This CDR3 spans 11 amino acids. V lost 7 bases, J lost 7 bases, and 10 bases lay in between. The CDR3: CASTSQGTQYF. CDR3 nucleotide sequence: TGTGCCAGCACCAGCCAGGGGACCCAGTACTTC.

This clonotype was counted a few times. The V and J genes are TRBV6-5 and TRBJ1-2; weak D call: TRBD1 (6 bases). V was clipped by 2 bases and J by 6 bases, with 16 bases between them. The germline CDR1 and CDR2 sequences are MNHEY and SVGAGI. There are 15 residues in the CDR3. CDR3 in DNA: TGTGCCAGCAGTTACCCAGGGGTGGGCCGGGATGGCTACACCTTC. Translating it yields CASSYPGVGRDGYTF.

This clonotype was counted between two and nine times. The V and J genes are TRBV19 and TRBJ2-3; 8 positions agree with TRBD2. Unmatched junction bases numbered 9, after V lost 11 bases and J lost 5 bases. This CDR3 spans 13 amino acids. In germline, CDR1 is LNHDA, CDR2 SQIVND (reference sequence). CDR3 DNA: TGTGCCGCCGGGGGGGTAGCCGGAGATACGCAGTATTTT. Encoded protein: CAAGGVAGDTQYF.

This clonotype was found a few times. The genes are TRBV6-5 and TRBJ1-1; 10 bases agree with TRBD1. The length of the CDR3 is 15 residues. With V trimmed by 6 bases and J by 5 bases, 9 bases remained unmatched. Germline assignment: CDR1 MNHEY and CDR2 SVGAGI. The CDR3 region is CASSLTWTGGTEAFF. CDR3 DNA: TGTGCCAGCAGCCTAACCTGGACAGGGGGTACTGAAGCTTTCTTT.

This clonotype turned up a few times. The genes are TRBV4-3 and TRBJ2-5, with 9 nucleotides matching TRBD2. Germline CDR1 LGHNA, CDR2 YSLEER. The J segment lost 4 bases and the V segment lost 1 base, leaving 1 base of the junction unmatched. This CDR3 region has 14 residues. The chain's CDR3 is CASSQGLAVETQYF. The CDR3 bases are TGCGCCAGCAGCCAAGGACTAGCGGTAGAGACCCAGTACTTC.

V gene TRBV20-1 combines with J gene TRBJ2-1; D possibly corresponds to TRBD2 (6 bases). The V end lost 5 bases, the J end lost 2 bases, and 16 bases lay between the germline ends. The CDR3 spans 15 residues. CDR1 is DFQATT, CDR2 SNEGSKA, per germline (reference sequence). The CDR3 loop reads CSAFPGGETYNEQFF. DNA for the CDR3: TGCAGTGCTTTCCCGGGCGGGGAAACCTACAATGAGCAGTTCTTC.

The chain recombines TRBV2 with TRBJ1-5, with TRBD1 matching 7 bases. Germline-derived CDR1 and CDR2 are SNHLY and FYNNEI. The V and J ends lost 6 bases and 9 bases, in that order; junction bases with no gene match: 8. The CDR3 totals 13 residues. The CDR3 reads CASSRQGEWPQHF. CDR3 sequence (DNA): TGTGCCAGCAGCCGACAGGGTGAGTGGCCCCAGCATTTT. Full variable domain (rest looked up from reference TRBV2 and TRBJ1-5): EPEVTQTPSHQVTQMGQEVILRCVPISNHLYFYWYRQILGQKVEFLVSFYNNEISEKSEIFDDQFSVERPDGSNFTLKIRSTKLEDSAMYFCASSRQGEWPQHFGDGTRLSIL.

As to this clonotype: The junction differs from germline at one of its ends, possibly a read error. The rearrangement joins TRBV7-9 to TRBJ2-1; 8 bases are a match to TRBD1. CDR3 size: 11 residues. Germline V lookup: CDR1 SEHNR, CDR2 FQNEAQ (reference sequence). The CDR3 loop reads CASNQGAPHSF. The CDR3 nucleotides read TGTGCCAGCAACCAGGGGGCTCCTCATAGCTTC.

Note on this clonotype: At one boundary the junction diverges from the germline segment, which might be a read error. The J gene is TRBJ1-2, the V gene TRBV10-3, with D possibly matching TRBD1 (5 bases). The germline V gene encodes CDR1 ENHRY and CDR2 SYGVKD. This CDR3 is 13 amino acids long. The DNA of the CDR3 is TGCGCGGCGGGGCGTCAGGATAACTATGGCTACACCTTC. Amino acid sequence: CAAGRQDNYGYTF.

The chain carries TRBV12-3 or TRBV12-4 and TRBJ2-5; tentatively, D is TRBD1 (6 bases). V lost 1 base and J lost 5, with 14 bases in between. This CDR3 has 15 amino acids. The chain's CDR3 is CASSLVGAQMETQYF. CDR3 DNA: TGTGCCAGCAGTTTAGTGGGGGCGCAAATGGAGACCCAGTACTTC.

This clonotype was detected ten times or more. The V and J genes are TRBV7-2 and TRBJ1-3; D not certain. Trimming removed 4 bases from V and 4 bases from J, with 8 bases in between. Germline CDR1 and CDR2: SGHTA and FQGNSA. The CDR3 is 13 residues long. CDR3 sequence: CASSSQPGNTIYF. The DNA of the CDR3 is TGTGCCAGCAGCTCCCAGCCCGGAAACACCATATATTTT.

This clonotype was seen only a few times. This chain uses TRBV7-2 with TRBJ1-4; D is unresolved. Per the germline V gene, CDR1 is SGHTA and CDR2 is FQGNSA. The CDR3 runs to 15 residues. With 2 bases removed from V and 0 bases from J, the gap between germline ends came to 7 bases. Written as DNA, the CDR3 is TGTGCCAGCAGCTTAACCGGGACAACTAATGAAAAACTGTTTTTT. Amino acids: CASSLTGTTNEKLFF. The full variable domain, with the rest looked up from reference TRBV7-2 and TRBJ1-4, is GAGVSQSPSNKVTEKGKDVELRCDPISGHTALYWYRQSLGQGLEFLIYFQGNSAPDKSGLPSDRFSAERTGGSVSTLTIQRTQQEDSAVYLCASSLTGTTNEKLFFGSGTQLSVL.

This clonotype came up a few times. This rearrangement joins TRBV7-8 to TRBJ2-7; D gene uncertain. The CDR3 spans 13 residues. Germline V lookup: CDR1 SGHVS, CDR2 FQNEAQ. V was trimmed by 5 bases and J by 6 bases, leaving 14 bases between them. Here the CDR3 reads CASSRRDIPEQYF. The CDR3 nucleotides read TGTGCCAGCAGCCGCCGAGACATTCCCGAGCAGTACTTC.

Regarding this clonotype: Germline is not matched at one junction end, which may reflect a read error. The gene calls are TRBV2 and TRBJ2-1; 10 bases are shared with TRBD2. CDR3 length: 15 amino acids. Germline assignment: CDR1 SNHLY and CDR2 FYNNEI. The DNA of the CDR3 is TGTGCCAGCAGTGAAAGCGGGGGGGCCTACTATGAGCAGTTCTTC. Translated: CASSESGGAYYEQFF.

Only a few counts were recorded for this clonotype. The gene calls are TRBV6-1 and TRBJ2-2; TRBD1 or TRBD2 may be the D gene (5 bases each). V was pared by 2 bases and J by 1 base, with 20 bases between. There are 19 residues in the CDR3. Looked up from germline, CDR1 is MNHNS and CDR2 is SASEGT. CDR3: CASSELGWGSQLNTGELFF. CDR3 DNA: TGTGCCAGCAGTGAATTGGGCTGGGGGTCCCAGCTGAACACCGGGGAGCTGTTTTTT.

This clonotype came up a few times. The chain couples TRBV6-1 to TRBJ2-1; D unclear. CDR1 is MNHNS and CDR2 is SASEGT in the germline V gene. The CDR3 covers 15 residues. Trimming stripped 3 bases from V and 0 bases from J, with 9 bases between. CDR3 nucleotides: TGTGCCAGCAGTGATCGGTGGAGCTCCTACAATGAGCAGTTCTTC. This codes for CASSDRWSSYNEQFF.

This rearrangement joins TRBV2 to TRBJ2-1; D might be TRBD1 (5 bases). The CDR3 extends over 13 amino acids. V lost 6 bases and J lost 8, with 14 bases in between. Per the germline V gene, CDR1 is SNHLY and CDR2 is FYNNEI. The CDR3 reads CASRVGRVHEQFF. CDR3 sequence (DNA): TGTGCCAGCAGAGTCGGCAGGGTCCATGAGCAGTTCTTC.

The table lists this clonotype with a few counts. CDR3 in DNA: TGTGCCAGCAGTTTACCCGGACAGAACATTCAGTACTTC. Its translation is CASSLPGQNIQYF. The J gene is TRBJ2-4, the V gene TRBV28; D is possibly TRBD1 (6 bases). The CDR3 totals 13 residues. V lost 2 bases to trimming and J lost 7 bases, with 9 bases between them. CDR1 and CDR2 from the germline V gene are MDHEN and SYDVKM.

The CDR3 spells CASSPIAGAGTQYF. Here the CDR3 DNA reads TGTGCCAGCAGCCCCATCGCGGGAGCGGGTACGCAGTATTTT. The chain combines TRBV7-2 with TRBJ2-3; 7 positions match TRBD2. Unmatched junction bases numbered 10, after V lost 5 bases and J lost 8 bases. This CDR3 is built from 14 residues. From germline, CDR1 is SGHTA and CDR2 FQGNSA.

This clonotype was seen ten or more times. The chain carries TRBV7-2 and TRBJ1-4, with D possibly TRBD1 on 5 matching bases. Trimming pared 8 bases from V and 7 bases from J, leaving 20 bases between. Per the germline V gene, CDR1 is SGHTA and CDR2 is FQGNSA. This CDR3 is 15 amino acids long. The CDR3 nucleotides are TGTGCCAGCTCTGCCCAGACAGCGCCGGGTGAAAAACTGTTTTTT. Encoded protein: CASSAQTAPGEKLFF. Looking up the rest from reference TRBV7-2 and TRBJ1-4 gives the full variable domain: GAGVSQSPSNKVTEKGKDVELRCDPISGHTALYWYRQSLGQGLEFLIYFQGNSAPDKSGLPSDRFSAERTGGSVSTLTIQRTQQEDSAVYLCASSAQTAPGEKLFFGSGTQLSVL.

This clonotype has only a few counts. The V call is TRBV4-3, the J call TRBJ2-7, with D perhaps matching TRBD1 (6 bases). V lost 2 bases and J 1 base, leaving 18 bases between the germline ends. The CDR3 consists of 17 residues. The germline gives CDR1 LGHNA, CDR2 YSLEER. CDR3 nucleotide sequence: TGCGCCAGCAGCCAACAAACAGGGAATAGGAGGTCCTACGAGCAGTACTTC. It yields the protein CASSQQTGNRRSYEQYF.

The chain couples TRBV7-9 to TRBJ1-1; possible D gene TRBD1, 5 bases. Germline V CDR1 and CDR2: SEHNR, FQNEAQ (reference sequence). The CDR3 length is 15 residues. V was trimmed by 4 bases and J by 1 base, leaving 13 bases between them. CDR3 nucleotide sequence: TGTGCCAGCAGCTGGGGGACGTGGACGAACACTGAAGCTTTCTTT. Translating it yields CASSWGTWTNTEAFF.